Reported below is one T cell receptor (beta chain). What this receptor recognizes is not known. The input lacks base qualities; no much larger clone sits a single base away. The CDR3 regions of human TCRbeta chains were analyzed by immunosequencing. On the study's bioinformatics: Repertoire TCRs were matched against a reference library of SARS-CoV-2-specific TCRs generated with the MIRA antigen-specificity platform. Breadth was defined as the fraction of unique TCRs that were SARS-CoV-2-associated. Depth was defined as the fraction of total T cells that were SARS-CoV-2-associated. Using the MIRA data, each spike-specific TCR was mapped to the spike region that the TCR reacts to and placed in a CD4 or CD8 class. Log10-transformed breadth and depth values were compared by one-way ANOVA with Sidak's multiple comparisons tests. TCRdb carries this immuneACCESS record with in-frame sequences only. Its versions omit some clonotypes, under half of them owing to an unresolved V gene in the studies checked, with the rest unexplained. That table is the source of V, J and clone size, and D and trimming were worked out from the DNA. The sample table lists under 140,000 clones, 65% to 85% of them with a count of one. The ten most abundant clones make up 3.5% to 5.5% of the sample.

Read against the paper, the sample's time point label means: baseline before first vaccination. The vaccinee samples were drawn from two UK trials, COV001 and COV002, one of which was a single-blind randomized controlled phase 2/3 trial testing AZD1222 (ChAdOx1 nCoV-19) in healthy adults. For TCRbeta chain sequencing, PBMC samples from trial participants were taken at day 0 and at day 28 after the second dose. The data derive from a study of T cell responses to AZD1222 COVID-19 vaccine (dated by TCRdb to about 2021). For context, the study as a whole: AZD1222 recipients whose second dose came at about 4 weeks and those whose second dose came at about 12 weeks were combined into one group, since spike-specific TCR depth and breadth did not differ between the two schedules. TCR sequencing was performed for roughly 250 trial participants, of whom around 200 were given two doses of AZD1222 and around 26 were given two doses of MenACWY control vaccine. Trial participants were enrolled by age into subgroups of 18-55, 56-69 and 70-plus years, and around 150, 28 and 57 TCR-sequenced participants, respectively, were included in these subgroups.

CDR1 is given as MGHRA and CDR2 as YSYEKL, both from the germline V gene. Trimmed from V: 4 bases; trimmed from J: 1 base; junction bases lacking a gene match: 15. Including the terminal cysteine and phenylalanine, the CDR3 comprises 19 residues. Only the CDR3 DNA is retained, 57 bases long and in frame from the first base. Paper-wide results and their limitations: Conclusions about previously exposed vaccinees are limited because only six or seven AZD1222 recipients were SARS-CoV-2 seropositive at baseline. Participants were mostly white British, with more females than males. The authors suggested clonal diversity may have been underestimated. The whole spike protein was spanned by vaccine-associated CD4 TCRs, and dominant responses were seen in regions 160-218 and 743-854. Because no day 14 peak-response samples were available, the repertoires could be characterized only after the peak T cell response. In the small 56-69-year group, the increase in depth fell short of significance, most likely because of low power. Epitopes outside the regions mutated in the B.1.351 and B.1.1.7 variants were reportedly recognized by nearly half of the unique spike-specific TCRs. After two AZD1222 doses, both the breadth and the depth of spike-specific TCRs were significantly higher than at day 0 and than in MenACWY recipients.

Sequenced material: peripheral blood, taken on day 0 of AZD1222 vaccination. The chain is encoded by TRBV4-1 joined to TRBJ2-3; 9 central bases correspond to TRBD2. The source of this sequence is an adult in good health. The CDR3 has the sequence CASSPSRSGGPTGTDTQYF. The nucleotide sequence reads TGCGCCAGCAGCCCCTCGAGAAGCGGGGGGCCAACTGGCACAGATACGCAGTATTTT.